This T cell receptor (beta chain) derives from a study of cytomegalovirus exposure and HLA in healthy donors. On the study more broadly: HLA-typed donors were the source of about 85 million unique TCRs, which an early data release held.

With 60 Vbeta and 13 Jbeta primers, the PCR was carried out. TCRdb's table, derived via immunoSEQ multiplex PCR, lists solely in-frame clones and lacks some. The sample has 210,000 or so clones; approximately 88% are singletons. The CDR3 loop spans 13 amino acids. Germline V gives CDR1 SEHNR, CDR2 FQNEAQ (reference sequence). Trimming shortened V by 5 bases and J by 4 bases, and 9 bases separated the two germline ends. General observations from the study: Later analysis showed most CMV-associated TCR beta chains appearing HLA-restricted. Among TCR sequences, most were rare, though some public TCRs appeared in many donors.

On this clone: Its target is not known.

Sequencing used PBMCs. The clonotype was recovered from a boy aged 2-15 years in good health and CMV-seronegative. The chain combines TRBV7-9 with TRBJ2-1; the D gene is possibly TRBD1 (6 bases). The CDR3 region has the DNA TGTGCCAGCAGCCCGACAGGATACAATGAGCAGTTCTTC. Translating gives CASSPTGYNEQFF. Combining the CDR3 with reference TRBV7-9 and TRBJ2-1 gives the whole variable domain DTGVSQNPRHKITKRGQNVTFRCDPISEHNRLYWYRQTLGQGPEFLTYFQNEAQLEKSRLLSDRFSAERPKGSFSTLEIQRTEQGDSAMYLCASSPTGYNEQFFGPGTRLTVL.